Reported below is one T cell receptor (beta chain). The antigen is undetermined. This specimen comes from a study of a mutant IDH1 vaccine in newly diagnosed glioma. Study at large: In some groups vaccination began 4-6 weeks post-radiotherapy; others received it with temozolomide.

Some clones are missing from TCRdb's copy, which holds only in-frame ones; the method was immunoSEQ multiplex PCR. The sample carries roughly 49,000 clones, 80% to 95% recorded once. Described time point: week 35, safety follow-up. All doses held 300 ug of mutant IDH1 20-mer peptide, with topical imiquimod. Donors had new IDH1-mutant astrocytomas of WHO grade 3 or 4 (ATRX-lost). Looked up from germline, CDR1 is MNHNY and CDR2 is SVGAGI (reference sequence). Trimming removed 4 bases at V and 7 bases at J, with 11 bases between. The CDR3 is 14 residues long. The sequenced sample was PBMCs, obtained from a glioma patient whose treatment included an IDH1 peptide vaccine. The sequence was obtained from a man aged 50 to 59 with glioma. V and J are TRBV6-6 and TRBJ1-6, with D perhaps TRBD1 (5 bases). DNA for the CDR3: TGTGCCAGCAGTTCTGGGACGGAAAATTCACCCCTCCACTTT. Translation: CASSSGTENSPLHF.